Below are 28 T cell receptor beta chains sequenced from a single sample in a study of cytomegalovirus exposure and HLA in healthy donors. 13 Jbeta primers and 60 Vbeta primers were used for the PCR. The data were produced by immunoSEQ multiplex PCR, yet TCRdb's version contains in-frame clones alone and is incomplete. The table records 150,000 to 200,000 clones, around nine tenths of them present only once. Sequenced material: PBMCs. Receptors originate from a woman in her twenties or thirties in good health and CMV-seronegative.

The rearrangement links TRBV10-3 to TRBJ2-5; 9 bases fit TRBD2. The J call is uncertain, as TRBJ2-7 better fits the DNA end. In germline, CDR1 is ENHRY, CDR2 SYGVKD. The CDR3 spans 15 residues. The CDR3 DNA reads as TGTGCCATCAGTGAGCGGGCTAGCGGGAACTACGAGCAGTACTTC. Encoded protein: CAISERASGNYEQYF.

The chain recombines TRBV5-6 with TRBJ1-5, with D possibly being TRBD1 (5 bases). This CDR3 spans 17 amino acids. The V gene lost 0 bases and the J gene lost 0 bases, with 13 bases spanning the gap. CDR1 is SGHDT and CDR2 is YYEEEE in the germline V gene. CDR3 in DNA: TGTGCCAGCAGCTTGGGTGGAGCGGGGACTAGCAATCAGCCCCAGCATTTT. As protein: CASSLGGAGTSNQPQHF. Combining the CDR3 with reference TRBV5-6 and TRBJ1-5 gives the whole variable domain DAGVTQSPTHLIKTRGQQVTLRCSPKSGHDTVSWYQQALGQGPQFIFQYYEEEERQRGNFPDRFSGHQFPNYSSELNVNALLLGDSALYLCASSLGGAGTSNQPQHFGDGTRLSIL.

The chain combines TRBV5-1 with TRBJ2-3, with TRBD2 as a possible D gene (5 bases). The V gene's germline CDR1 is SGHRS and CDR2 YFSETQ. Between the trimmed V and J ends, which lost 1 base and 6 bases, there was a span of 6 bases. The CDR3 is 12 amino acids. For the CDR3, the DNA is TGCGCCAGCAGCTTGCCGGGGGATACGCAGTATTTT. Translation: CASSLPGDTQYF.

This clone was detected only a few times. V usage is TRBV6-5 and J usage is TRBJ1-2; D unresolved. V was clipped by 2 bases and J by 4 bases, with 11 bases between them. The CDR3 runs 14 residues. Per germline, CDR1 MNHEY and CDR2 SVGAGI. In nucleotides, the CDR3 is TGTGCCAGCAGTTACGTGCAGGCGGGCTATGGCTACACCTTC. It encodes CASSYVQAGYGYTF.

This chain connects TRBV5-1 to TRBJ2-7; TRBD1 matches at 7 bases. The length of the CDR3 is 12 residues. V lost 5 bases to trimming and J lost 4 bases; unmatched junction nucleotides: 3. Germline V gene sequence: CDR1 SGHRS, CDR2 YFSETQ. The CDR3 sequence: CASSTQGYEQYF. The DNA of the CDR3 is TGCGCCAGCAGTACACAGGGGTACGAGCAGTACTTC.

The chain uses TRBV5-1 and TRBJ2-7; 7 bases match TRBD1. Germline-derived CDR1 and CDR2 are SGHRS and YFSETQ. The V and J ends lost 1 base and 3 bases, in that order; junction bases with no gene match: 10. This CDR3 is built from 16 residues. The CDR3 loop reads CASSLKPGQAGYEQYF. The CDR3 DNA follows: TGCGCCAGCAGCTTGAAGCCCGGACAGGCGGGCTACGAGCAGTACTTC.

The V and J genes are TRBV13 and TRBJ2-3; D gene uncertain. V was shortened by 4 bases and J by 0 bases, with 14 bases between the two germline ends. Per germline, CDR1 PRHDT and CDR2 FYEKMQ (reference sequence). The CDR3 extends over 16 amino acids. CDR3 residues: CASSSPRTSSTDTQYF. For the CDR3, the DNA is TGTGCCAGCAGCTCCCCTAGAACGTCTAGCACAGATACGCAGTATTTT.

The CDR3 DNA reads as TGTGCCAGCAGCAAAGCGCTGACAGTAAAACAAGAGACCCAGTACTTC. Its translation: CASSKALTVKQETQYF. The chain employs TRBV21-1 and TRBJ2-5; TRBD1 was called by the table and not checked on the DNA. TRBV21-1 is annotated as a pseudogene. This CDR3 has 16 residues.

In DNA, the CDR3 is TGTGCTAGTGGGAAAGGGACAGGGGGAGTCAAGAACACTGAAGCTTTCTTT. Translated: CASGKGTGGVKNTEAFF. The genes are TRBV12-5 and TRBJ1-1; 11 bases match TRBD1. In germline, CDR1 is LGHNT, CDR2 FRNRAP. The CDR3 runs 17 residues. The V and J ends lost 6 bases and 1 base, in that order; junction bases with no gene match: 10.

The chain uses TRBV7-8 and TRBJ2-2, with 8 positions matching TRBD1. The CDR3 has 16 residues. Germline assignment: CDR1 SGHVS and CDR2 FQNEAQ. J was trimmed by 2 bases and V by 5 bases; bases with no gene match: 7. CDR3 amino acids: CASSHRDRINTGELFF. In DNA form, the CDR3 reads TGTGCCAGCAGCCATCGGGACAGGATTAACACCGGGGAGCTGTTTTTT. The variable domain in full, completed from reference TRBV7-8 and TRBJ2-2, reads GAGVSQSPRYKVAKRGQDVALRCDPISGHVSLFWYQQALGQGPEFLTYFQNEAQLDKSGLPSDRFFAERPEGSVSTLKIQRTQQEDSAVYLCASSHRDRINTGELFFGEGSRLTVL.

The chain joins TRBV19 to TRBJ2-7; D is possibly TRBD2 (5 bases). V was clipped by 8 bases and J by 6 bases, with 11 bases between them. Per germline, CDR1 LNHDA and CDR2 SQIVND (reference sequence). The CDR3 has 11 residues. CDR3 nucleotides: TGTGCCAGTGACCTTGGAGGCGAGCAGTACTTC. This sequence encodes CASDLGGEQYF.

The rearrangement joins TRBV6-6 to TRBJ2-7; TRBD2 is a possible D gene (5 bases). The V end lost 7 bases, the J end lost 4 bases, and 20 bases lay between the germline ends. The CDR3 spans 15 residues. Germline CDR1 is MNHNY and CDR2 is SVGAGI (reference sequence). The CDR3 sequence is CASIISPGKFYEQYF. The CDR3 DNA reads as TGTGCCAGCATAATAAGTCCCGGGAAGTTTTACGAGCAGTACTTC.

The chain is built from TRBV2 and TRBJ1-2, with a tentative D call TRBD1 (6 bases). CDR1 and CDR2 from the germline V gene are SNHLY and FYNNEI. The CDR3 contains 13 residues. With 7 bases removed from V and 2 bases from J, the gap between germline ends came to 11 bases. CDR3 amino acids: CASNQGPNYGYTF. The CDR3 DNA sequence: TGTGCCAGCAATCAGGGGCCCAACTATGGCTACACCTTC.

V gene TRBV6-4 combines with J gene TRBJ2-1, with D perhaps TRBD2 (6 bases). The V end lost 4 bases, the J end lost 9 bases, and 16 bases lay between the germline ends. The CDR3 contains 14 residues. Germline lookup yields CDR1 MRHNA and CDR2 SNTAGT. CDR3 loop: CASSVNPGGGEQFF. The CDR3, as DNA: TGTGCCAGCAGTGTCAACCCCGGGGGTGGTGAGCAGTTCTTC.

The chain couples TRBV21-1 to TRBJ2-1; the table's TRBD1 call for D was not verified on the DNA. TRBV21-1 is labeled a pseudogene. The CDR3 loop spans 14 amino acids. CDR3 residues: CADRPDSLNNEQFF. DNA for the CDR3: TGTGCCGACCGGCCGGACAGCCTAAACAATGAGCAGTTCTTC.

The genes are TRBV25-1 and TRBJ2-5; a weak D match, TRBD1 (6 bases). The CDR3 has 11 residues. Per germline, CDR1 MGHDK and CDR2 SYGVNS. V lost 10 bases, J lost 5 bases, and 11 bases lay in between. For the CDR3, the DNA is TGTGCCACTAAAGACAGGGAGACCCAGTACTTC. This gives the protein CATKDRETQYF.

V and J are TRBV10-1 and TRBJ2-2; 15 bases agree with TRBD2. V dropped 3 bases and J dropped 5; count of bases not matched to a gene: 10. The germline V gene encodes CDR1 WNHNN and CDR2 SYGVQD (reference sequence). CDR3 length: 19 amino acids. CDR3 DNA sequence: TGCGCCAGCAGTGAATTGGGACTAGCGGGGGGCCTTCTTACCGGGGAGCTGTTTTTT. The encoded protein is CASSELGLAGGLLTGELFF.

The chain links TRBV27 to TRBJ2-7; 13 nucleotides agree with TRBD2. Trimming cost V 4 bases and J 3 bases; bases outside gene matches: 9. The CDR3 is 17 residues long. CDR1 MNHEY and CDR2 SMNVEV come from the germline V gene (reference sequence). For the CDR3, the DNA is TGTGCCAGCAGTTCAGAACAGGGACTAGCGGGGCTCTACGAGCAGTACTTC. Translation gives CASSSEQGLAGLYEQYF.

Written as DNA, the CDR3 is TGTGCCAGCAGTTCCCCCCGGACTAGCGGGGGAGGGCGTGGTGAGCAGTTCTTC. Translation: CASSSPRTSGGGRGEQFF. This chain links TRBV27 with TRBJ2-1, with 13 bases aligning to TRBD2. The CDR3 is made up of 18 amino acids. Germline CDR1 MNHEY, CDR2 SMNVEV (reference sequence). V dropped 4 bases and J dropped 9; count of bases not matched to a gene: 15.

The J gene is TRBJ1-2, the V gene TRBV7-9; 7 bases align to TRBD1. There are 14 residues in the CDR3. Trimming took 1 base from V and 8 from J; bases not matched to a gene: 7. Germline-derived CDR1 and CDR2 are SEHNR and FQNEAQ (reference sequence). Here the CDR3 reads CASSLGWQGDGYTF. The CDR3 DNA reads TGTGCCAGCAGCTTAGGATGGCAGGGGGACGGCTACACCTTC.

This rearrangement joins TRBV9 to TRBJ2-7; a possible D gene is TRBD2 (6 bases). The length of the CDR3 is 14 residues. V gave up 6 bases and J gave up 1 base, with 14 bases separating them. The germline V gene encodes CDR1 SGDLS and CDR2 YYNGEE. The CDR3, as DNA: TGTGCCAGCAATAAGGAGGGAGCATCCTACGAGCAGTACTTC. This encodes CASNKEGASYEQYF.

The rearrangement uses TRBV9 and TRBJ2-2; the D is unclear. CDR1 SGDLS and CDR2 YYNGEE come from the germline V gene. V gave up 3 bases and J gave up 2 bases, with 14 bases separating them. This CDR3 is 16 amino acids long. The CDR3 is CASSAETWINTGELFF. CDR3 coding DNA: TGTGCCAGCAGCGCAGAGACATGGATTAACACCGGGGAGCTGTTTTTT.

V gene TRBV7-9 combines with J gene TRBJ2-5; the D gene is possibly TRBD1 (6 bases). V gave up 5 bases and J gave up 5 bases, with 18 bases separating them. This CDR3 has 15 amino acids. CDR1 and CDR2 from the germline V gene are SEHNR and FQNEAQ (reference sequence). Here the CDR3 reads CASSAPTGKVETQYF. The CDR3 coding sequence is TGTGCCAGCAGCGCACCCACAGGGAAAGTGGAGACCCAGTACTTC.

V and J are TRBV21-1 and TRBJ2-7; TRBD1 was called by the table and not checked on the DNA. TRBV21-1 is a known pseudogene. This CDR3 has 15 residues. CDR3 region: CASSKGPGTGYEQYF. Here the CDR3 DNA reads TGTGCCAGCAGCAAAGGCCCCGGGACAGGGTACGAGCAGTACTTC.

V gene TRBV6-1 combines with J gene TRBJ1-5, with D perhaps matching TRBD1 (6 bases). From germline, CDR1 is MNHNS and CDR2 SASEGT. This CDR3 is 15 amino acids long. The V end lost 3 bases, the J end lost 3 bases, and 12 bases lay between the germline ends. DNA for the CDR3: TGTGCCAGCAGTGAGGTACAGGGTCCCAATCAGCCCCAGCATTTT. Protein product: CASSEVQGPNQPQHF.

This chain uses TRBV6-1 with TRBJ2-7, with a possible D match to TRBD1 (5 bases). CDR1 is MNHNS and CDR2 is SASEGT in the germline V gene. This CDR3 has 14 residues. Trimming stripped 6 bases from V and 2 bases from J, with 14 bases between. In DNA form, the CDR3 reads TGTGCCAGCAGAGGGCAGGGAAGGACCTACGAGCAGTACTTC. It yields the protein CASRGQGRTYEQYF.

This clone has only a few counts. CDR3 DNA: TGTGCCAGCAGTTCGATGACTAGCGGAGAGACCCAGTACTTC. Translated: CASSSMTSGETQYF. The V and J genes are TRBV7-2 and TRBJ2-5; 9 bases are shared with TRBD2. The ends lost 6 bases at V and 4 bases at J; junction bases unmatched: 6. Per germline, CDR1 SGHTA and CDR2 FQGNSA. CDR3 length: 14 amino acids. The whole variable domain, remainder taken from reference TRBV7-2 and TRBJ2-5, is GAGVSQSPSNKVTEKGKDVELRCDPISGHTALYWYRQSLGQGLEFLIYFQGNSAPDKSGLPSDRFSAERTGGSVSTLTIQRTQQEDSAVYLCASSSMTSGETQYFGPGTRLLVL.

The V call is TRBV27, the J call TRBJ2-3; 7 bases fit TRBD1. Looked up from germline, CDR1 is MNHEY and CDR2 is SMNVEV (reference sequence). V gave up 5 bases and J gave up 2 bases; unmatched junction bases: 13. This CDR3 is built from 17 residues. CDR3 region: CASSQPPGQRNTDTQYF. The CDR3 bases are TGTGCCAGCAGTCAACCTCCGGGACAGAGAAACACAGATACGCAGTATTTT.